The 16 T cell receptor beta chains below come from one sample, sequenced in a study of blood T cell repertoires in COVID-19. TCRdb keeps only in-frame clones here, not all; method: immunoSEQ multiplex PCR. Of 270,000 or so clones in the sample, around 82% were seen once. Sample: peripheral blood. These receptors originate from a human donor in a cohort sampled during active COVID-19.

The chain links TRBV3-1 (or the pseudogene TRBV3-2) to TRBJ2-5; TRBD2 matches 10 bases. Trimming took 3 bases from V and 1 from J; bases not matched to a gene: 5. Per the germline V gene, CDR1 is LGHDT and CDR2 is YNNKEL (reference sequence). The length of the CDR3 is 16 residues. The CDR3 bases are TGTGCCAGCAGCCATCAGCGGGGGGGCTCCCAAGAGACCCAGTACTTC. It is translated as CASSHQRGGSQETQYF.

The genes are TRBV5-1 and TRBJ2-3; TRBD2 agrees at 7 bases. This CDR3 has 16 residues. J lost 3 bases, V lost 4 bases, and 11 bases had no gene match. Germline V gene sequence: CDR1 SGHRS, CDR2 YFSETQ. The CDR3 here is CASSPRGGLKTDTQYF. CDR3 coding DNA: TGCGCCAGCAGCCCGAGGGGAGGGTTGAAGACAGATACGCAGTATTTT.

CDR3 sequence reads: CASSSIGRWGDTQYF. CDR3 DNA: TGTGCCAGCAGCTCCATCGGGAGGTGGGGGGATACGCAGTATTTT. The gene calls are TRBV7-9 and TRBJ2-3, with 7 nucleotides matching TRBD2. Germline V CDR1 and CDR2: SEHNR, FQNEAQ (reference sequence). The CDR3 is made up of 15 amino acids. The J segment lost 6 bases and the V segment lost 4 bases, leaving 10 bases of the junction unmatched.

This clone was observed a few times. The germline gene is not matched at one end of the junction; a read error may be the cause. The gene calls are TRBV18 and TRBJ1-4; D remains unclear. Germline assignment: CDR1 KGHSH and CDR2 LQKENI. The CDR3 is made up of 15 amino acids. The CDR3: CASSLRAGTNEKLFF. The CDR3 DNA reads as TGTGCCAGCTCACTTCGAGCGGGAACTAACGAAAAACTGTTTTTT. The whole variable domain, remainder taken from reference TRBV18 and TRBJ1-4, is NAGVMQNPRHLVRRRGQEARLRCSPMKGHSHVYWYRQLPEEGLKFMVYLQKENIIDESGMPKERFSAEFPKEGPSILRIQQVVRGDSAAYFCASSLRAGTNEKLFFGSGTQLSVL.

J is TRBJ1-4 and V is TRBV6-1; 7 bases match TRBD1. This CDR3 comprises 14 residues. V trimming: 3 bases; J trimming: 6 bases; junction bases outside the gene matches: 4. Germline lookup yields CDR1 MNHNS and CDR2 SASEGT. The CDR3 sequence is CASSDDRVDEKLFF. CDR3 DNA sequence: TGTGCCAGCAGTGACGACAGGGTAGATGAAAAACTGTTTTTT.

V and J are TRBV2 and TRBJ1-4; 7 nucleotides align to TRBD1. Trimming removed 6 bases from V and 4 bases from J; junction bases left unmatched: 8. CDR3 length: 15 amino acids. Germline CDR1 and CDR2: SNHLY and FYNNEI. CDR3 region: CASSLGTANNEKLFF. In DNA, the CDR3 is TGTGCCAGCAGCCTAGGGACAGCGAATAATGAAAAACTGTTTTTT.

CDR3 residues: CASSRPGRETQYF. In DNA, the CDR3 is TGTGCCAGCAGCCGACCAGGGCGGGAGACCCAGTACTTC. V usage is TRBV7-8 and J usage is TRBJ2-5, with D possibly TRBD1 on 5 matching bases. Germline V gene data show CDR1 as SGHVS and CDR2 as FQNEAQ. Trimming took 5 bases from V and 5 from J, leaving 12 bases between them. CDR3 length: 13 residues.

This sequence joins TRBV9 and TRBJ1-1; the D is unclear. V lost 4 bases and J 7 bases, leaving 14 bases between the germline ends. The germline V gene encodes CDR1 SGDLS and CDR2 YYNGEE. This CDR3 is 13 amino acids long. The CDR3 DNA sequence: TGTGCCAGCAGCACTTTAGGAGGTAATGAAGCTTTCTTT. Protein sequence: CASSTLGGNEAFF.

The chain carries TRBV14 and TRBJ1-2, with D possibly being TRBD1 (5 bases). The CDR3 covers 13 residues. Deletions cut 5 bases from V and 7 bases from J, with 14 bases between. Germline loops: CDR1 SGHDN, CDR2 FVKESK. The DNA of the CDR3 is TGTGCCAGCAGCGGCCAGACAGTCGGTGGCTACACCTTC. Its protein is CASSGQTVGGYTF.

CDR3 region: CASSFEPFYSNQPQHF. The DNA for the CDR3 is TGTGCCAGCAGCTTCGAACCGTTCTATAGCAATCAGCCCCAGCATTTT. The chain links TRBV7-2 to TRBJ1-5, with unresolved D. Trimming stripped 3 bases from V and 0 bases from J, with 12 bases between. Germline CDR1 SGHTA, CDR2 FQGNSA. The CDR3 is 16 amino acids.

The sample holds many counts of this clone. The rearrangement uses TRBV19 and TRBJ2-1; possible D gene TRBD1, 6 bases. Trimming removed 7 bases from V and 10 bases from J, with 17 bases in between. The CDR3 has 13 residues. The V gene's germline CDR1 is LNHDA and CDR2 SQIVND (reference sequence). The CDR3 coding sequence is TGTGCCAGTACCAGGGGCCCTAGGAGAGAGCAGTTCTTC. It encodes CASTRGPRREQFF.

The chain couples TRBV6-5 to TRBJ1-1; D not certain. The germline V gene has CDR1 MNHEY and CDR2 SVGAGI. V shed 5 bases and J shed 0 bases, with 10 bases lying between them. CDR3 size: 14 residues. This CDR3 is CASSRGFMNTEAFF. The CDR3 DNA sequence: TGTGCCAGCAGTAGAGGTTTCATGAACACTGAAGCTTTCTTT.

The genes are TRBV29-1 and TRBJ2-5, with D possibly matching TRBD1 (5 bases). Trimming cost V 8 bases and J 1 base, with 14 bases left between them. CDR1 is SQVTM and CDR2 is ANQGSEA in the germline V gene. The CDR3 is 13 amino acids. The CDR3 sequence: CSTRTSSQETQYF. The CDR3 DNA reads as TGCAGCACACGGACATCTAGCCAAGAGACCCAGTACTTC. Using reference TRBV29-1 and TRBJ2-5 for the parts outside the CDR3, the full variable domain is SAVISQKPSRDICQRGTSLTIQCQVDSQVTMMFWYRQQPGQSLTLIATANQGSEATYESGFVIDKFPISRPNLTFSTLTVSNMSPEDSSIYLCSTRTSSQETQYFGPGTRLLVL.

The rearrangement links TRBV27 to TRBJ2-1; 7 bases fit TRBD2. CDR1 is MNHEY, CDR2 SMNVEV, per germline (reference sequence). V lost 2 bases, J lost 3 bases, and 10 bases stayed unmatched. This CDR3 has 17 residues. This CDR3 is CASSLPPGRGGYNEQFF. In nucleotides, the CDR3 is TGTGCCAGCAGTTTACCCCCCGGTCGCGGGGGCTACAATGAGCAGTTCTTC.

The rearrangement uses TRBV11-2 and TRBJ2-3, with TRBD2 matching 12 bases. The junction had 5 bases not matched to a gene; V was cut back by 5 bases and J by 2 bases. Germline assignment: CDR1 SGHAT and CDR2 FQNNGV. The CDR3 is 16 residues long. CDR3 in DNA: TGTGCCAGCAGCCCAAGACTAGCGGGGGACACAGATACGCAGTATTTT. It translates to CASSPRLAGDTDTQYF.

This clone was observed once. The rearrangement joins TRBV7-2 to TRBJ2-5; D is possibly TRBD2 (7 bases). This CDR3 comprises 15 residues. Germline CDR1 is SGHTA and CDR2 is FQGNSA. V dropped 2 bases and J dropped 9 bases, with 19 bases sitting between them. CDR3 loop: CASSLLRGGIRAQYF. The CDR3 coding sequence is TGTGCCAGCAGCTTACTGAGGGGGGGAATTCGGGCCCAGTACTTC.